This is a list of T cell receptor beta chains from one sample in a study of T cell repertoires in cytomegalovirus infection. Which antigens these TCRs recognize remains unknown. TCRdb re-called the reads with MiXCR, one entry per CDR3 protein. This sample has about 46,000 distinct CDR3 sequences, with 20% to 25% found just once. The specimen sequenced was PBMCs, sequenced either directly or after in vitro stimulation (not recorded which). The origin of the receptors is a human donor in good health (CMV status not recorded). Some clones in this sample may be carry-over from other donors' samples. CDR3s include the opening cysteine and the closing phenylalanine or tryptophan. The D gene is left open where the match is weak. Clone size, where shown, is once, few, many, or a class for clones that have expanded.

j_call cdr3_length v_call d_call clone_size cdr3_aa cdr3_nt
TRBJ2-5 14 TRBV7-2 . many CASSLASGEETQYF TGTGCCAGCAGCTTAGCTTCTGGAGAAGAGACCCAGTACTTC
TRBJ2-5 16 TRBV4-1 TRBD2 few CASSLPGSGGQETQYF TGCGCCAGCAGCCTCCCGGGCAGCGGGGGCCAAGAGACCCAGTACTTC
TRBJ2-7 16 TRBV7-2 TRBD2 many CASRGTLSGGTYEQYF TGTGCCAGCAGAGGTACTTTAAGCGGGGGGACCTACGAGCAGTACTTC
TRBJ1-3 15 TRBV20-1 TRBD1 . CSARSRTGAGNTIYF TGCAGTGCTAGGTCTAGGACAGGGGCTGGAAACACCATATATTTT
TRBJ1-2 15 TRBV11-1 . . CASSLKGRANYGYTF TGTGCCAGCAGCTTAAAAGGCAGAGCTAACTATGGCTACACCTTC
TRBJ2-7 15 TRBV7-8 TRBD1 few CASSLGTGRTYEQYF TGTGCCAGCAGCCTGGGGACAGGGAGAACCTACGAGCAGTACTTC
TRBJ2-2 14 TRBV10-3 TRBD2 many CANGLAGEAGELFF TGTGCCAATGGACTAGCGGGAGAGGCCGGGGAGCTGTTTTTT
TRBJ2-1 11 TRBV2 . few CARRGGSMEFF TGTGCCAGGAGAGGGGGATCTATGGAGTTCTTC
TRBJ2-1 16 TRBV7-2 . . CASSLAIGVSYNEQFF TGTGCCAGCAGCTTAGCGATCGGCGTATCCTACAATGAGCAGTTCTTC
TRBJ2-3 14 TRBV7-2 . few CASSLELVVDTQYF TGTGCCAGCAGCTTAGAACTAGTAGTAGATACGCAGTATTTT
TRBJ2-7 14 TRBV9 . . CASSARDIEGEQYF TGTGCCAGCAGCGCCCGGGACATTGAGGGCGAGCAGTACTTC
TRBJ2-3 13 TRBV7-9 . . CASRRDSLDTQYF TGTGCCAGCAGGCGGGACTCCCTAGATACGCAGTATTTT
TRBJ1-1 15 TRBV27 . many CASSTRTSGNTEAFF TGTGCCAGCAGTACCCGGACATCGGGGAACACTGAAGCTTTCTTT
TRBJ2-7 13 TRBV12-3/TRBV12-4 TRBD1 . CASGKTGAYEQYF TGTGCCAGCGGTAAGACAGGGGCCTACGAGCAGTACTTC
TRBJ2-5 15 TRBV6-8 TRBD1 . CASSYGTGLIETQYF TGTGCCAGCAGTTATGGGACAGGGTTAATCGAGACCCAGTACTTC
TRBJ2-3 15 TRBV5-4 TRBD2 . CASSFSGGAGDTQYF TGTGCCAGCAGCTTCAGCGGGGGGGCTGGAGATACGCAGTATTTT
TRBJ2-7 12 TRBV20-1 TRBD2 . CSALSGSTVQYF TGCAGTGCCCTCAGCGGGAGTACCGTGCAGTACTTC
TRBJ2-1 13 TRBV5-4 . many CASSWGGRAEQFF TGTGCCAGCAGCTGGGGGGGGCGGGCCGAGCAGTTCTTC
TRBJ2-3 19 TRBV6-1 TRBD2 few CASQVSLAGERGPTDTQYF TGTGCCAGCCAGGTCTCCCTAGCGGGAGAGAGAGGACCCACAGATACGCAGTATTTT
TRBJ2-5 14 TRBV7-9 . many CASSFRTTEETQYF TGTGCCAGCAGCTTTCGGACTACAGAGGAGACCCAGTACTTC
TRBJ2-3 18 TRBV19 TRBD2 . CASTSIRTSGGDANTQYF TGTGCCAGCACTTCCATCCGGACTAGCGGGGGGGATGCGAATACGCAGTATTTT
TRBJ1-4 13 TRBV6-1 . few CATEIQAYEKLFF TGTGCCACTGAGATACAGGCGTATGAAAAACTGTTTTTT
TRBJ2-1 16 TRBV7-2 TRBD1 . CASSLGPGTVYNEQFF TGTGCCAGCAGCCTCGGGCCCGGGACAGTGTACAATGAGCAGTTCTTC
TRBJ1-1 12 TRBV7-4 . . CASSLEGSTPFF TGTGCCAGCAGCTTAGAGGGGTCCACTCCTTTCTTT
TRBJ2-7 14 TRBV20-1 TRBD2 . CSALLGLASYEQYF TGCAGTGCTCTCCTGGGACTAGCCTCCTACGAGCAGTACTTC
TRBJ1-2 15 TRBV4-1 TRBD1 many CASSQGPGGAYGYTF TGCGCCAGCAGCCAAGGCCCAGGGGGCGCGTATGGCTACACCTTC
TRBJ2-1 14 TRBV10-2 . few CASRRRGSYNEQFF TGCGCCAGCAGAAGGAGAGGCTCCTACAATGAGCAGTTCTTC